This T cell receptor beta chain was retrieved from a study of regulatory T cells in long-lasting Graves disease (dated by TCRdb to the early 2020s). In terms of the full investigation: Persistent Graves' disease was defined as persistently positive TSH receptor autoantibodies together with antithyroid drug treatment for over 5 years. The study was registered as a clinical trial and conducted in China. Persistent Graves' disease patients in the clinical cohort had taken antithyroid drugs for about 10.3 years on average. This study used TCR sequencing and RNA sequencing of peripheral blood to compare persistent Graves' disease patients against newly diagnosed Graves' disease patients. TCR sequencing covered 13 persistent and approximately 20 newly diagnosed Graves' disease patients, around 35 samples in total.

Reading the label with the study, this specimen's time point is: persistent/refractory GD, antithyroid drugs over 5 years with positive TRAb. RNA was extracted from PBMCs in TRIzol for both TCR sequencing and RNA sequencing. The diagnosis of Graves' disease followed American Thyroid Association guidelines. The patients came from an endocrinology department in Xi'an, China. Each patient gave 7 to 9.5 milliliters of peripheral blood, collected in an EDTA anticoagulant tube. Ficoll Paque Plus density gradient separation was used to isolate PBMCs, and no further T cell sorting was performed. An Agilent 2100 Bioanalyzer and agarose gel were used to check RNA quality, and a NanoDrop 2000 was used to measure RNA concentration. Study-wide findings and limitations: Persistent patients shared more public clonotypes among themselves (2,741) than newly diagnosed patients did (about 900). The study examined only peripheral blood because the primary lesion, thyroid tissue, could not be accessed. Sequencing and analysis were restricted to the TCR beta chain. Preferential use of TRBV28, TRBJ1-2 and TRBJ2-5 was observed in persistent disease, whereas TRBV20-1 and TRBJ2-1 were favored in newly diagnosed disease. The authors noted that the small sample size was a limitation that may lower accuracy. Compared with newly diagnosed patients, persistent Graves' disease patients had lower TCR Shannon entropy and fewer highly expanded clones, which suggests clonal expansion.

The CDR3 contains 13 residues, cysteine and phenylalanine counted. The CDR3 DNA has 39 bases and is translated from base 1. Trimming accounts for 7 bases at V and 5 bases at J, while the number of junction bases matched to no gene is 8. The CDR1 and CDR2 encoded by the germline V gene (reference sequence) are GTSNPN and SVGIG. To note about this clonotype: Its antigen is still unknown. No base quality values were provided; no much bigger clone lies one nucleotide off.

Library creation used multiplex PCR. The instrument given in TCRdb is Illumina HiSeq 4000. CDR3 regions were amplified by Arm-PCR with iRepertoire HTBI primers to construct TCR beta libraries. Before sequencing, the PCR products underwent gel purification. The paper's data handling went like this. Across samples, 55 to 80 TRBV and over 11 TRBJ segments were identified and used for gene usage analysis of CDR3 amino acid clonotypes. Filtered high-quality paired reads were merged into contigs using COPE and FqMerger. BLAST was used to align contigs to the IMGT TRBV, TRBD and TRBJ reference genes, and CDR3 was defined following IMGT. Any clonotype with a frequency above 0.1% was classified as a highly expanded clone. Shannon entropy was used to measure repertoire diversity, and the Gini coefficient was used to measure V-J evenness. Public clonotypes were defined as clonotypes shared by more than one individual. The public reads were run again by TCRdb, first through fastp at Q25 and then through MiXCR, and only productive beta chains were kept. Every CDR3 protein is listed once, alongside the most common genes and DNA of its rows. The V and J calls and clone size are TCRdb's, not the authors'. For this sample there are approximately 440,000 distinct CDR3 sequences; about 25% appear just once. The ten largest make up about 27% of the sample.

This clonotype originated in a female donor with Graves disease. The starting material was peripheral blood mononuclear cells (PBMCs), obtained when the disease was refractory, from a patient treated with antithyroid drugs. The sequence is built from TRBV30 and TRBJ1-5; 7 bases in between match TRBD1. At the DNA level, the sequence is TGTGCCTCCGGGACAGCAAATGATCAGCCCCAGCATTTT. Its protein reads: CASGTANDQPQHF.